The 11 T cell receptor beta chains listed next were all sequenced from one sample in a study of CD8+CD57+ T cells in acquired aplastic anemia. The use of genomic DNA as template underpinned the TCR beta VDJ and CDR3 profiling. TCRdb re-called the reads through MiXCR, storing one row per CDR3 protein. The sample includes about 200,000 distinct CDR3 sequences, 65% of them seen just once. Only patients with CD8+CD57+ cell expansion on flow cytometry were chosen for sequencing. Sample: sorted CD4+, CD8+, or CD8+CD57+ T cells (not recorded which) from PBMCs. Source of these receptors: a human donor with aplastic anemia.

This clonotype showed up just a few times. V is TRBV5-1 and J is TRBJ1-1; TRBD1 matches 8 bases. CDR3 length: 14 amino acids. With V trimmed by 4 bases and J by 6 bases, 8 bases remained unmatched. The germline gives CDR1 SGHRS, CDR2 YFSETQ. This chain's CDR3 is CASSMKQGVPEAFF. The CDR3 DNA is TGCGCCAGCAGCATGAAACAGGGGGTACCTGAAGCTTTCTTT. The whole variable domain, remainder taken from reference TRBV5-1 and TRBJ1-1, is KAGVTQTPRYLIKTRGQQVTLSCSPISGHRSVSWYQQTPGQGLQFLFEYFSETQRNKGNFPGRFSGRQFSNSRSEMNVSTLELGDSALYLCASSMKQGVPEAFFGQGTRLTVV.

J is TRBJ2-3 and V is TRBV10-1; 7 positions match TRBD1. V trimming: 2 bases; J trimming: 4 bases; junction bases outside the gene matches: 3. CDR3 size: 14 residues. Germline CDR1 WNHNN, CDR2 SYGVQD (reference sequence). The CDR3 sequence: CASSERQGSDTQYF. DNA for the CDR3: TGCGCCAGCAGTGAGAGACAGGGCTCAGATACGCAGTATTTT.

The chain recombines TRBV7-9 with TRBJ2-3; a weak D match, TRBD2 (5 bases). The CDR3 runs to 13 residues. Between the trimmed V and J ends, which lost 1 base and 6 bases, there was a span of 8 bases. Germline V gene lookup returns CDR1 SEHNR and CDR2 FQNEAQ (reference sequence). The CDR3 DNA sequence: TGTGCCAGCAGCTTAGGACTATTGGATACGCAGTATTTT. Translating gives CASSLGLLDTQYF.

The V and J genes are TRBV7-2 and TRBJ1-1; D not certain. The CDR3 runs to 14 residues. Between the trimmed V and J ends, which lost 6 bases and 0 bases, there was a span of 11 bases. Germline CDR1 is SGHTA and CDR2 is FQGNSA. The CDR3 DNA is TGTGCCAGCAGTCACACAGAAATGAACACTGAAGCTTTCTTT. Amino acids: CASSHTEMNTEAFF.

The chain has TRBV2 and TRBJ2-7; 10 positions agree with TRBD2. With V trimmed by 1 base and J by 5 bases, 8 bases remained unmatched. The germline V gene has CDR1 SNHLY and CDR2 FYNNEI. The CDR3 extends over 16 amino acids. CDR3 loop: CASSEGVGLAGDEQYF. CDR3 bases: TGTGCCAGCAGTGAAGGTGTTGGGCTAGCGGGAGACGAGCAGTACTTC. The full variable domain, in which reference TRBV2 and TRBJ2-7 provide the parts outside the CDR3, is EPEVTQTPSHQVTQMGQEVILRCVPISNHLYFYWYRQILGQKVEFLVSFYNNEISEKSEIFDDQFSVERPDGSNFTLKIRSTKLEDSAMYFCASSEGVGLAGDEQYFGPGTRLTVT.

The chain recombines TRBV7-8 with TRBJ2-7, with 8 nucleotides matching TRBD1. The J segment lost 2 bases and the V segment lost 2 bases, leaving 8 bases of the junction unmatched. The germline gives CDR1 SGHVS, CDR2 FQNEAQ. This CDR3 region has 16 residues. The CDR3 bases are TGTGCCAGCAGCTTAAAGGCCGGACAGGGAACCTACGAGCAGTACTTC. It specifies CASSLKAGQGTYEQYF.

This clonotype was recorded only once. Because it lacks the conserved phenylalanine or tryptophan at the end, this CDR3 is likely a read error. The V call is TRBV7-2, the J call TRBJ2-1; D unresolved. V lost 1 base and J lost 7, with 8 bases in between. CDR1 SGHTA and CDR2 FQGNSA come from the germline V gene. This CDR3 comprises 13 residues. CDR3 amino acids: CASSLGRLNEQFL. CDR3 in DNA: TGTGCCAGCAGCTTAGGGAGATTGAATGAGCAGTTCCTC.

The chain is built from TRBV19 and TRBJ2-3, with 8 positions matching TRBD2. The germline V gene has CDR1 LNHDA and CDR2 SQIVND (reference sequence). V shed 3 bases and J 2 bases; nucleotides not matched to a gene: 4. The CDR3 spans 15 residues. The CDR3: CASSMGGGPTDTQYF. The CDR3 DNA reads TGTGCCAGTAGTATGGGCGGGGGGCCCACAGATACGCAGTATTTT.

On this clonotype: One junction end disagrees with the germline gene, perhaps due to a read error. The chain recombines TRBV7-2 with TRBJ1-1; 7 positions agree with TRBD1. CDR3 length: 16 amino acids. The germline V gene has CDR1 SGHTA and CDR2 FQGNSA. The CDR3 loop is CASTLSMKGANTEAFF. The DNA of the CDR3 is TGTGCCAGCACCTTAAGTATGAAGGGGGCGAACACTGAAGCTTTCTTT.

The chain couples TRBV2 to TRBJ2-7, with no clear D. CDR1 SNHLY and CDR2 FYNNEI come from the germline V gene. V gave up 7 bases and J gave up 3 bases, with 7 bases separating them. The CDR3 is 11 amino acids. CDR3 nucleotide sequence: TGTGCCAGCACCACGTACTACGAGCAGTACTTC. It yields the protein CASTTYYEQYF. Supplemented by reference TRBV2 and TRBJ2-7, the full variable domain reads EPEVTQTPSHQVTQMGQEVILRCVPISNHLYFYWYRQILGQKVEFLVSFYNNEISEKSEIFDDQFSVERPDGSNFTLKIRSTKLEDSAMYFCASTTYYEQYFGPGTRLTVT.

In its sample, this clonotype was seen a few times. The chain has TRBV5-1 and TRBJ2-3; D call uncertain. CDR1 is SGHRS, CDR2 YFSETQ, per germline. Trimming left V 1 base short and J 0 bases short, with 9 bases between. This CDR3 contains 15 residues. DNA for the CDR3: TGCGCCAGCAGCTTGTTCCTCCCGAGCACAGATACGCAGTATTTT. It yields the protein CASSLFLPSTDTQYF.